This TCR beta chain derives from a study of patients and donors after allogeneic stem cell transplantation. This CDR3 comprises 15 residues. The germline V gene has CDR1 MNHEY and CDR2 SVGEGT. J lost 1 base, V lost 8 bases, and 6 bases had no gene match. TCRdb re-analysed the RT-PCR reads in MiXCR, keeping a single row per CDR3 protein. The table shows 150,000 to 200,000 distinct CDR3 sequences, with 30% occurring only once. The source material was blood, either unsorted or a sorted T cell fraction (not recorded which). This chain joins TRBV6-2 or TRBV6-3 and TRBJ2-7, with 12 bases aligning to TRBD2. The clonotype was recovered from a human donor who was either an allogeneic HSCT recipient or a stem cell or donor lymphocyte infusion donor (not recorded which). It is not recorded whose cells these are; they may come from a transplant donor. The CDR3 DNA follows: TGTGCCAGCCACAGACTAGCGGGAGAATCCTACGAGCAGTACTTC. Its protein product is CASHRLAGESYEQYF.